The T cell receptor beta chain under discussion was sequenced for a study of T cells in Graves' hyperthyroidism and ophthalmopathy. RNA transcripts yielded amplified TCR beta CDR3 regions. Using the HTBI primer set, a first-round RT-PCR was run on the TCR CDR3. TCRdb processed the multiplex PCR reads anew with MiXCR; each CDR3 protein has one entry. The table records 200,000 to 250,000 distinct CDR3 sequences, roughly 15% of them present only once. There are 15 residues in the CDR3. The V end was cut by 0 bases, the J end by 6 bases, with 12 bases between. This rearrangement joins TRBV12-3 or TRBV12-4 to TRBJ1-5; tentative D call: TRBD1 (5 bases). Sequencing input: blood. This TCR came from a woman younger than 30 with Graves' ophthalmopathy. As DNA, the CDR3 is TGTGCCAGCAGTTTAGCGGATTGGGGGGTTCAGCCCCAGCATTTT. Encoded protein: CASSLADWGVQPQHF.